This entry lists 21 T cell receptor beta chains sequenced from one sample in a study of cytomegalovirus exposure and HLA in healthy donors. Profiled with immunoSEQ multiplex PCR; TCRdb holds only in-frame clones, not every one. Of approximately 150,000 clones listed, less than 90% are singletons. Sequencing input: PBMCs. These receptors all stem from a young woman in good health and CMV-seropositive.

Here the CDR3 reads CASSQGRQGAFGYTF. CDR3 coding DNA: TGTGCCAGCAGCCAGGGGAGACAGGGGGCTTTTGGCTACACCTTC. J is TRBJ1-2 and V is TRBV14, with TRBD1 identical over 10 bases. J was trimmed by 7 bases and V by 3 bases; bases with no gene match: 8. The CDR3 totals 15 residues. CDR1 is SGHDN and CDR2 is FVKESK in the germline V gene.

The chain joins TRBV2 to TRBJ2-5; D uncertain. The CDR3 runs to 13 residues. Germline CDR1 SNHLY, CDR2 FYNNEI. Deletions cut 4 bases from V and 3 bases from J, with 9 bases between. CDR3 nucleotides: TGTGCCAGCAGTGTCGACCGGGAAGAGACCCAGTACTTC. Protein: CASSVDREETQYF.

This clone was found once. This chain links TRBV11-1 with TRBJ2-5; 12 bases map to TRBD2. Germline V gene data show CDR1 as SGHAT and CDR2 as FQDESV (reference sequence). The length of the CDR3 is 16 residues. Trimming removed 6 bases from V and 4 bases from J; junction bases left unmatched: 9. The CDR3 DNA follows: TGTGCCAGCAGACGGACTAGCGGGACGAAGTTAGAGACCCAGTACTTC. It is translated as CASRRTSGTKLETQYF.

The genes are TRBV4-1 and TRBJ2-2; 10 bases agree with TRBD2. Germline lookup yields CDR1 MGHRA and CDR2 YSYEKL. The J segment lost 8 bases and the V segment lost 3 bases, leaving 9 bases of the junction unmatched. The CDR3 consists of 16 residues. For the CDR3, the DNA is TGCGCCAGCAGCCATGGTCCTAGCGGGAGAGGGGGGGAGCTGTTTTTT. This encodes CASSHGPSGRGGELFF.

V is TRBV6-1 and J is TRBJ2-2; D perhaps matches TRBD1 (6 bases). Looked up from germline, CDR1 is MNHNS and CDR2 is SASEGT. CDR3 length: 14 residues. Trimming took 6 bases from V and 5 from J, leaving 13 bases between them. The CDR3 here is CASSGVGGTGELFF. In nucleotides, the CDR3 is TGTGCCAGCAGCGGGGTAGGGGGTACCGGGGAGCTGTTTTTT.

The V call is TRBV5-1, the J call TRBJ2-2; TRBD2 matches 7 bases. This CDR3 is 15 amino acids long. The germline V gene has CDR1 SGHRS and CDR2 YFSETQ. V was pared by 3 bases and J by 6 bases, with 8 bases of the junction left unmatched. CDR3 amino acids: CASSSGAGVAGELFF. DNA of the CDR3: TGCGCCAGCAGCTCCGGGGCGGGAGTCGCCGGGGAGCTGTTTTTT.

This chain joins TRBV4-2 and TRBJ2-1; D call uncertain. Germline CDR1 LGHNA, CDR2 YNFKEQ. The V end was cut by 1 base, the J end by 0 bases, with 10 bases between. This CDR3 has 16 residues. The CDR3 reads CASSQGTGFSYNEQFF. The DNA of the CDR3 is TGTGCCAGCAGCCAAGGAACCGGGTTCTCCTACAATGAGCAGTTCTTC.

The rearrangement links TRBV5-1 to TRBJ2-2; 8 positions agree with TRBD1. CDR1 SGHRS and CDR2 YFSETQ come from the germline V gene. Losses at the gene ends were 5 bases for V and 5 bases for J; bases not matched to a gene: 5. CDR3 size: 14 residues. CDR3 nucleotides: TGCGCCAGCAGTGGGACAGGTAAAACCGGGGAGCTGTTTTTT. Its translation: CASSGTGKTGELFF.

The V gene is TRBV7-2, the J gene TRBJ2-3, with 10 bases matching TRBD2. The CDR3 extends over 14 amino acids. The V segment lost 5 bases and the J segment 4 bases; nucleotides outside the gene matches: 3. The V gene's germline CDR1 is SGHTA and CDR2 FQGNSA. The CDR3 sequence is CASSLSGRPDTQYF. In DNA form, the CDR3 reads TGTGCCAGCAGCCTTAGCGGGAGGCCAGATACGCAGTATTTT.

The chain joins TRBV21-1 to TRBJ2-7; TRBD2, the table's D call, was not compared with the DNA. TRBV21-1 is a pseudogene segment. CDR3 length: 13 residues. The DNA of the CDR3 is TGTGCCAGCACCCGGGAGCGGTCCTACGAGCAGTACTTC. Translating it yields CASTRERSYEQYF.

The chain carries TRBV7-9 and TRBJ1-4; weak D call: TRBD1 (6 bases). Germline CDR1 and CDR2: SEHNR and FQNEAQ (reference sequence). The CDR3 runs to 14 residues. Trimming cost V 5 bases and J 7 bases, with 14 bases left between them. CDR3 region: CASSGIGGLEKLFF. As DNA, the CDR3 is TGTGCCAGCAGCGGCATAGGGGGTCTTGAAAAACTGTTTTTT. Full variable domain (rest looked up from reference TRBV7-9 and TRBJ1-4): DTGVSQNPRHKITKRGQNVTFRCDPISEHNRLYWYRQTLGQGPEFLTYFQNEAQLEKSRLLSDRFSAERPKGSFSTLEIQRTEQGDSAMYLCASSGIGGLEKLFFGSGTQLSVL.

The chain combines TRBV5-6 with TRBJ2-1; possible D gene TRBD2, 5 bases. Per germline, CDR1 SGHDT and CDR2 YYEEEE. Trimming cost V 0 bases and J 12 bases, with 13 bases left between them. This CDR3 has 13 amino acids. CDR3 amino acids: CASSLADGIPQFF. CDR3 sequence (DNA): TGTGCCAGCAGCTTGGCCGACGGGATCCCGCAGTTCTTC.

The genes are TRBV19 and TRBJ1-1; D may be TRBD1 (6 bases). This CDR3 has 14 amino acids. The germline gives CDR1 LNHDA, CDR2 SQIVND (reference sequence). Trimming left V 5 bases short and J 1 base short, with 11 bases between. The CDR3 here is CASSPRTENTEAFF. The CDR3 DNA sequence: TGTGCCAGTAGTCCACGGACAGAGAACACTGAAGCTTTCTTT.

Written as DNA, the CDR3 is TGTGCCTATCAAGGACAGGCCTACGAGCAGTACTTC. Amino acids: CAYQGQAYEQYF. The chain is built from TRBV30 and TRBJ2-7; 7 bases are shared with TRBD1. Germline CDR1 and CDR2: GTSNPN and SVGIG (reference sequence). The CDR3 loop spans 12 amino acids. The J segment lost 2 bases and the V segment lost 7 bases, leaving 5 bases of the junction unmatched.

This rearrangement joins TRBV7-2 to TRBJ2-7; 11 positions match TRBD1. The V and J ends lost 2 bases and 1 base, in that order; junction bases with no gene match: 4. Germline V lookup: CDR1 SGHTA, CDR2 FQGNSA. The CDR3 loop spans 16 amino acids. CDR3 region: CASSLRTGGASYEQYF. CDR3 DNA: TGTGCCAGCAGCTTACGGACAGGGGGCGCGTCCTACGAGCAGTACTTC.

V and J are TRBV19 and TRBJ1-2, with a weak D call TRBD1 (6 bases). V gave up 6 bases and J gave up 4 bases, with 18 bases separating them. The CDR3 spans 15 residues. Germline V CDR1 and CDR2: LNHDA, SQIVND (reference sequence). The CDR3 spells CASSRDRIALYGYTF. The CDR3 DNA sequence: TGTGCCAGTAGCCGAGACAGGATTGCTCTCTATGGCTACACCTTC. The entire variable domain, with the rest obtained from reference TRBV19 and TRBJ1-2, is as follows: DGGITQSPKYLFRKEGQNVTLSCEQNLNHDAMYWYRQDPGQGLRLIYYSQIVNDFQKGDIAEGYSVSREKKESFPLTVTSAQKNPTAFYLCASSRDRIALYGYTFGSGTRLTVV.

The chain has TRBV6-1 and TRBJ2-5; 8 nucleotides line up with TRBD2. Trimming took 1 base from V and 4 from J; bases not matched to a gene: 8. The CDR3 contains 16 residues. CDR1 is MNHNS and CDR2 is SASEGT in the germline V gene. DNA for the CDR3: TGTGCCAGCAGTGAAGGACGGGAGGGCTTTAGAGAGACCCAGTACTTC. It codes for CASSEGREGFRETQYF.

For the CDR3, the DNA is TGTGCCAGCAGTAGAGGACAGGGTCGTTGGGTTACCCAGTACTTC. Translation gives CASSRGQGRWVTQYF. The chain is built from TRBV6-1 and TRBJ2-5; 8 nucleotides match TRBD1. CDR3 length equals 15 residues. The J segment lost 8 bases and the V segment lost 5 bases, leaving 13 bases of the junction unmatched. CDR1 and CDR2 (germline): MNHNS, SASEGT.

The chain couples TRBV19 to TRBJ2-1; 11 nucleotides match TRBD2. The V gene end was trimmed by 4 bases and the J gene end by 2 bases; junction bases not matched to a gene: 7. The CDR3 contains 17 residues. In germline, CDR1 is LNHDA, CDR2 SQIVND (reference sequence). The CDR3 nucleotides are TGTGCCAGTAGTACCCCAATACTAGCGGGAGCCTACAATGAGCAGTTCTTC. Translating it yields CASSTPILAGAYNEQFF.

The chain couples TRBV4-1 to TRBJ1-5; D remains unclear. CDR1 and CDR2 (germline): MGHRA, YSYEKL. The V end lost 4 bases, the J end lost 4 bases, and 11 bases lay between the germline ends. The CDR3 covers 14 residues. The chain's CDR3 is CASSPILGNQPQHF. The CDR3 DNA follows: TGCGCCAGCAGCCCCATACTAGGGAATCAGCCCCAGCATTTT.

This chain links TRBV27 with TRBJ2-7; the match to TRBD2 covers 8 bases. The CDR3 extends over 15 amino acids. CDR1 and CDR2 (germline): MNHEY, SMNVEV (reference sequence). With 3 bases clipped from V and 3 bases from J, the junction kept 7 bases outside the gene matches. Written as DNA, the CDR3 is TGTGCCAGCAGTTTTACGGGGGGGCCCAACTACGAGCAGTACTTC. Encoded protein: CASSFTGGPNYEQYF.